These 14 T cell receptor beta chains came from one sample sequenced in a study of T cell changes during pregnancy in multiple sclerosis. Profiled with immunoSEQ multiplex PCR; TCRdb holds only in-frame clones, not every one. Counted here are 18,000 or so clones, about nine tenths occurring once; the ten biggest clones make up about 7.5%. The sequencing used CD8+ T cells from peripheral blood mononuclear cells, collected in the second trimester of pregnancy. These receptors were collected from a female donor in good health, enrolled as a control in a pregnancy study.

V and J are TRBV7-8 and TRBJ1-2; TRBD1 might be the D (5 bases). Germline loops: CDR1 SGHVS, CDR2 FQNEAQ. Trimming took 5 bases from V and 4 from J, leaving 20 bases between them. This CDR3 region has 16 residues. The CDR3 loop is CASSPNTQGWGYGYTF. In DNA form, the CDR3 reads TGTGCCAGCAGCCCCAACACTCAGGGTTGGGGCTATGGCTACACCTTC.

V is TRBV5-4 and J is TRBJ2-7; 11 nucleotides align to TRBD2. The V gene's germline CDR1 is SGHNT and CDR2 YYREEE (reference sequence). CDR3 size: 15 residues. With 2 bases clipped from V and 4 bases from J, the junction kept 5 bases outside the gene matches. CDR3 DNA: TGTGCCAGCAGCTTACCCTCTAGCGGGGGGTACGAGCAGTACTTC. It translates to CASSLPSSGGYEQYF.

CDR3 amino acids: CASSLGGEGLGYGYTF. Here the CDR3 DNA reads TGTGCCAGCAGCTTAGGAGGGGAGGGGTTGGGCTATGGCTACACCTTC. The chain has TRBV11-2 and TRBJ1-2; TRBD1 might be the D (5 bases). The germline CDR1 and CDR2 sequences are SGHAT and FQNNGV. V shed 1 base and J shed 4 bases, with 16 bases lying between them. The CDR3 is 16 amino acids.

The gene calls are TRBV15 and TRBJ2-6; 8 nucleotides line up with TRBD1. The CDR3 length is 18 residues. From germline, CDR1 is LNHNV and CDR2 YYDKDF (reference sequence). J lost 0 bases, V lost 1 base, and 5 bases had no gene match. CDR3 in amino acids: CATSRVGTGSSGANVLTF. CDR3 in DNA: TGTGCCACCAGCAGAGTGGGGACAGGTAGCTCTGGGGCCAACGTCCTGACTTTC. Supplemented by reference TRBV15 and TRBJ2-6, the full variable domain reads DAMVIQNPRYQVTQFGKPVTLSCSQTLNHNVMYWYQQKSSQAPKLLFHYYDKDFNNEADTPDNFQSRRPNTSFCFLDIRSPGLGDTAMYLCATSRVGTGSSGANVLTFGAGSRLTVL.

This clone was recorded a few times. CDR3 sequence (DNA): TGTGCCAGCAACGAAGAAGCGGGAGCGGCAGATACGCAGTATTTT. Protein: CASNEEAGAADTQYF. V gene TRBV6-4 combines with J gene TRBJ2-3; 8 nucleotides match TRBD2. The CDR3 sequence is 15 residues long. V was clipped by 7 bases and J by 4 bases; unmatched bases: 10. Germline CDR1 and CDR2: MRHNA and SNTAGT.

J is TRBJ2-5 and V is TRBV13, with D maybe TRBD2 (5 bases). The CDR3 is made up of 15 amino acids. The V gene lost 2 bases and the J gene lost 2 bases, with 12 bases spanning the gap. Germline V CDR1 and CDR2: PRHDT, FYEKMQ (reference sequence). The CDR3 DNA reads as TGTGCCAGCAGCTTATCTGGAGGTGGTCAAGAGACCCAGTACTTC. This codes for CASSLSGGGQETQYF.

CDR3 sequence (DNA): TGTGCCAGCAGCGTTCGACAGAGCTCTGAAGCTTTCTTT. It encodes CASSVRQSSEAFF. The chain couples TRBV7-8 to TRBJ1-1, with D perhaps matching TRBD1 (5 bases). Deletions cut 5 bases from V and 6 bases from J, with 13 bases between. This CDR3 contains 13 residues. CDR1 is SGHVS, CDR2 FQNEAQ, per germline.

The chain uses TRBV6-1 and TRBJ2-7; D gene ambiguous. The CDR3 sequence is 14 residues long. Looked up from germline, CDR1 is MNHNS and CDR2 is SASEGT. The V and J ends lost 6 bases and 7 bases respectively, with 19 bases between them. DNA for the CDR3: TGTGCCAGCAGCTCCATAGCAGAGGTGTGGGAGCAGTACTTC. It encodes CASSSIAEVWEQYF.

V is TRBV27 and J is TRBJ2-1; the match to TRBD1 covers 8 bases. The CDR3 extends over 18 amino acids. Germline loops: CDR1 MNHEY, CDR2 SMNVEV (reference sequence). The trim removed 5 bases at V and 4 bases at J, leaving 16 bases unmatched. CDR3 in DNA: TGTGCCAGCAGTCTAGGGGTGGGCGGGACAGGCCCTTACAATGAGCAGTTCTTC. Residues: CASSLGVGGTGPYNEQFF.

V and J are TRBV7-9 and TRBJ1-1; D is possibly TRBD1 (6 bases). Germline CDR1 and CDR2: SEHNR and FQNEAQ (reference sequence). V dropped 7 bases and J dropped 0 bases, with 15 bases sitting between them. The CDR3 is made up of 15 amino acids. The CDR3 region is CASKKDSYMNTEAFF. CDR3 DNA sequence: TGTGCCAGCAAGAAGGACAGCTACATGAACACTGAAGCTTTCTTT.

The chain links TRBV7-2 to TRBJ2-2; 7 bases are a match to TRBD2. Germline CDR1 is SGHTA and CDR2 is FQGNSA. The CDR3 has 16 residues. Losses at the gene ends were 2 bases for V and 3 bases for J; bases not matched to a gene: 6. CDR3 protein: CASSLSGVVYTGELFF. Written as DNA, the CDR3 is TGTGCCAGCAGCTTAAGCGGGGTAGTGTACACCGGGGAGCTGTTTTTT.

This clone was found once. The chain is built from TRBV6-5 and TRBJ1-4, with 9 bases lining up with TRBD1. V lost 2 bases, J lost 13 bases, and 14 bases stayed unmatched. Germline V gene sequence: CDR1 MNHEY, CDR2 SVGAGI. CDR3 length equals 16 residues. The CDR3 nucleotides are TGTGCCAGCAGTTACGCAGAGGGGACAGGGAACAGTCGACTGTTTTTT. Its protein is CASSYAEGTGNSRLFF.

V usage is TRBV11-2 and J usage is TRBJ2-1; D not resolved. Germline lookup yields CDR1 SGHAT and CDR2 FQNNGV. V shed 5 bases and J shed 10 bases, with 9 bases lying between them. This CDR3 is built from 11 residues. The DNA of the CDR3 is TGTGCCAGCAGCCAGGCCGAGGAGCAGTTCTTC. It yields the protein CASSQAEEQFF.

The chain uses TRBV11-2 and TRBJ1-2, with D perhaps TRBD1 (5 bases). CDR3 length equals 14 residues. V lost 0 bases and J 7 bases, leaving 12 bases between the germline ends. Germline lookup yields CDR1 SGHAT and CDR2 FQNNGV. The CDR3: CASSLEGGRGGYTF. CDR3 DNA: TGTGCCAGCAGCTTAGAGGGGGGTAGGGGTGGCTACACCTTC.